Shown below are 10 T cell receptor beta chains from a single sample sequenced in a study of blood T cell repertoires in COVID-19. The repertoire was sequenced with immunoSEQ multiplex PCR; TCRdb's copy has only in-frame clones and lacks some. The sample lists about 190,000 clones, 65% to 80% occurring once. Sequenced material: peripheral blood. The receptors originated from a woman aged 45-59 years with acute or convalescent COVID-19.

CDR3 DNA: TGCGCCAGCAGTTACAGGGCCGGGACCGGGGAGCTGTTTTTT. Amino acids: CASSYRAGTGELFF. The chain links TRBV10-2 to TRBJ2-2, with TRBD1 as a possible D gene (6 bases). The CDR3 is made up of 14 amino acids. The V gene lost 5 bases and the J gene lost 5 bases, with 12 bases spanning the gap. CDR1 and CDR2 (germline): WSHSY, SAAADI.

The chain has TRBV24-1 and TRBJ1-5; D perhaps matches TRBD1 (5 bases). There are 16 residues in the CDR3. Per germline, CDR1 KGHDR and CDR2 SFDVKD. Trimming removed 2 bases at V and 4 bases at J, with 14 bases between. In DNA form, the CDR3 reads TGTGCCACCAGTGATTGGGAAGACAGAATTAATCAGCCCCAGCATTTT. Its translation is CATSDWEDRINQPQHF.

V usage is TRBV5-4 and J usage is TRBJ1-3; possibly TRBD1 for D (5 bases). The V gene's germline CDR1 is SGHNT and CDR2 YYREEE (reference sequence). Trimming removed 0 bases from V and 4 bases from J, with 8 bases in between. The CDR3 is made up of 14 amino acids. The CDR3 sequence: CASSLGGQGNTIYF. The CDR3 nucleotides read TGTGCCAGCAGCTTGGGTGGACAAGGAAACACCATATATTTT.

This clone was seen just once. The chain carries TRBV19 and TRBJ1-1; the match to TRBD1 covers 7 bases. The germline V gene encodes CDR1 LNHDA and CDR2 SQIVND (reference sequence). With V trimmed by 7 bases and J by 1 base, 6 bases remained unmatched. The length of the CDR3 is 14 residues. The CDR3 is CASTARDRNTEAFF. DNA of the CDR3: TGTGCCAGTACCGCCCGGGACAGGAACACTGAAGCTTTCTTT.

CDR3 sequence: CASSPGLAGVGTDTQYF. For the CDR3, the DNA is TGTGCCAGCAGCCCCGGACTAGCGGGAGTCGGCACAGATACGCAGTATTTT. The J gene is TRBJ2-3, the V gene TRBV28, with 13 positions matching TRBD2. The CDR3 loop spans 17 amino acids. J gave up 1 base and V 6 bases, and 7 bases lay outside the gene matches. CDR1 is MDHEN and CDR2 is SYDVKM in the germline V gene.

V gene TRBV6-5 combines with J gene TRBJ2-5; D is uncertain. The CDR3 runs 12 residues. Deletions cut 8 bases from V and 2 bases from J, with 9 bases between. Germline CDR1 and CDR2: MNHEY and SVGAGI. The CDR3 nucleotides are TGTGCCAGCCAAAACATACAAGAGACCCAGTACTTC. Its translation is CASQNIQETQYF.

The chain uses TRBV7-8 and TRBJ2-7, with unresolved D. This CDR3 is built from 12 residues. Germline CDR1 and CDR2: SGHVS and FQNEAQ. V lost 0 bases to trimming and J lost 6 bases, with 6 bases between them. The CDR3 reads CASSLAYGEQYF. CDR3 nucleotide sequence: TGTGCCAGCAGCTTAGCGTACGGCGAGCAGTACTTC.

This clone was detected a few times. The V and J genes are TRBV9 and TRBJ1-1, with a weak D call TRBD1 (5 bases). The CDR3 has 13 residues. Looked up from germline, CDR1 is SGDLS and CDR2 is YYNGEE. Trimming shortened V by 4 bases and J by 4 bases, and 11 bases separated the two germline ends. CDR3 sequence: CASSWGVGTEAFF. CDR3 DNA: TGTGCCAGCAGCTGGGGGGTGGGCACTGAAGCTTTCTTT.

The chain combines TRBV29-1 with TRBJ1-3, with a weak D call TRBD1 (5 bases). V was clipped by 1 base and J by 4 bases, with 14 bases between them. Germline CDR1 and CDR2: SQVTM and ANQGSEA. This CDR3 is 15 amino acids long. The DNA for the CDR3 is TGCAGCGTTGAAGTCATCTCAGGACAAGGAAACACCATATATTTT. It specifies CSVEVISGQGNTIYF.

The chain carries TRBV4-1 and TRBJ2-1; the match to TRBD2 covers 8 bases. Losses at the gene ends were 1 base for V and 8 bases for J; bases not matched to a gene: 16. Germline V gives CDR1 MGHRA, CDR2 YSYEKL. CDR3 length: 18 residues. In DNA form, the CDR3 reads TGCGCCAGCAGCCAAGCAGGATTGGGGAGCGGGAGTAGATATGAGCAGTTCTTC. Protein: CASSQAGLGSGSRYEQFF.